This TCR beta chain was sequenced in a study of PD-L1 blockade in urothelial cancer. CDR1 and CDR2 from the germline V gene are SGHVS and FQNEAQ. V trimming: 5 bases; J trimming: 1 base; junction bases outside the gene matches: 8. CDR3 length equals 16 residues. Libraries were prepared by immunoSEQ multiplex PCR; TCRdb keeps only in-frame clonotypes and omits some of them. The data show more than 95,000 clones, with about 84% seen just once and 2.4% held by the top ten. Noted time point: peripheral blood 6 weeks after treatment start. General observations from the study: Better survival was predicted when blood TCR clonality before treatment fell below the median.

This clone was seen more than once but under ten times. The antigen remains unidentified. The sample here was PBMCs, taken around atezolizumab (anti-PD-L1) treatment. This chain connects TRBV7-8 to TRBJ1-5; 7 bases align to TRBD1. This TCR came from a man aged 50-59 years with urothelial cancer. The DNA for the CDR3 is TGTGCCAGCAGCGTCGGGACAGCCCCCAGCAATCAGCCCCAGCATTTT. It yields the protein CASSVGTAPSNQPQHF.